This is a list of T cell receptor beta chains from one sample in a study of blood T cell repertoires in COVID-19. Sequencing was performed with immunoSEQ multiplex PCR; in TCRdb, only in-frame clones are kept and a portion is missing. This table holds 250,000 to 300,000 clones, 85% to 90% found once. Source material: peripheral blood. Receptor source: a woman in her 40s who had recovered from COVID-19. Each CDR3 is given with its conserved first and last residue. D genes are given only for firm matches. Expanded clones get a size class; other rows say once, few or many, or leave the size out.

TRBV5-1,TRBJ1-4,-,-,CASSAKPTGLGEKLFF,TGCGCCAGCAGCGCGAAACCGACAGGATTGGGGGAAAAACTGTTTTTT
TRBV5-1,TRBJ1-6,-,TRBD1,CASSLVGTGNSPLHF,TGCGCCAGCAGCTTGGTTGGGACAGGGAATTCACCCCTCCACTTT
TRBV6-5,TRBJ1-1,few,-,CASSSRGMNTEAFF,TGTGCCAGCAGTAGTAGGGGGATGAACACTGAAGCTTTCTTT
TRBV18,TRBJ2-5,-,TRBD2,CASSRGLAGIETQYF,TGTGCCAGCTCCCGTGGACTAGCGGGTATAGAGACCCAGTACTTC
TRBV7-6,TRBJ1-6,-,-,CASSPWRRANHNSPLHF,TGTGCCAGCAGCCCCTGGAGGAGGGCAAACCATAATTCACCCCTCCACTTT
TRBV5-6,TRBJ2-1,-,-,CASSPTTGGVPNEQFF,TGTGCCAGCAGCCCTACTACAGGGGGGGTTCCCAATGAGCAGTTCTTC
TRBV7-9,TRBJ1-2,-,-,CASSLQGNGYTF,TGTGCCAGCAGCTTACAGGGTAATGGCTACACCTTC
TRBV7-8,TRBJ1-5,-,-,CASSLVFRDQPQHF,TGTGCCAGCAGCTTAGTCTTTAGAGATCAGCCCCAGCATTTT
TRBV5-1,TRBJ1-1,few,-,CASSLRVMNTEAFF,TGCGCCAGCAGCTTGCGGGTCATGAACACTGAAGCTTTCTTT
TRBV9,TRBJ1-4,-,TRBD1,CASSVGDRVEKLFF,TGTGCCAGCAGCGTAGGGGACAGGGTTGAAAAACTGTTTTTT
TRBV10-3,TRBJ2-3,-,-,CAISRLMTSTDTQYF,TGTGCCATCAGTAGACTTATGACTAGCACAGATACGCAGTATTTT
TRBV7-9,TRBJ1-1,few,-,CASSFTTGSGTEAFF,TGTGCCAGCAGCTTTACGACGGGTTCTGGCACTGAAGCTTTCTTT
TRBV19,TRBJ2-1,-,TRBD2,CASSVTSGGYNEQFF,TGTGCCAGTAGTGTGACTAGCGGGGGATACAATGAGCAGTTCTTC